These 15 T cell receptor beta chains were all obtained from the same sample, sequenced in a study of cytomegalovirus exposure and HLA in healthy donors. Amplification used 60 Vbeta primers and 13 Jbeta primers. This table comes from immunoSEQ multiplex PCR, and its TCRdb copy is limited to in-frame clones, with some not included. The table includes approximately 91,000 clones, about 68% detected once. Sequencing used PBMCs. The source of these receptors is a human donor in good health.

J is TRBJ2-1 and V is TRBV9, with a possible D match to TRBD2 (5 bases). CDR1 is SGDLS, CDR2 YYNGEE, per germline. The CDR3 runs 16 residues. Between the trimmed V and J ends, which lost 7 bases and 0 bases, there was a span of 17 bases. This CDR3 is CASASGRESSYNEQFF. In DNA, the CDR3 is TGTGCCAGCGCCTCCGGCCGGGAAAGCTCCTACAATGAGCAGTTCTTC.

This clone has a handful of counts. This rearrangement joins TRBV2 to TRBJ1-4; TRBD1 aligns across 12 bases. After removal of 5 bases from V and 14 bases from J, the junction contained 12 bases not matched to a gene. The germline CDR1 and CDR2 sequences are SNHLY and FYNNEI. The CDR3 is 15 residues long. CDR3 DNA sequence: TGTGCCAGCAGTTACGGGACAGGGGGCGTCTCAGTGCTGTTTTTT. Translation: CASSYGTGGVSVLFF. The full variable domain, rest sourced from reference TRBV2 and TRBJ1-4, is EPEVTQTPSHQVTQMGQEVILRCVPISNHLYFYWYRQILGQKVEFLVSFYNNEISEKSEIFDDQFSVERPDGSNFTLKIRSTKLEDSAMYFCASSYGTGGVSVLFFGSGTQLSVL.

This clone was observed a single time. V and J are TRBV25-1 and TRBJ2-7, with TRBD1 matching over 7 bases. Trimming took 9 bases from V and 3 from J; bases not matched to a gene: 8. CDR3 length equals 13 residues. The germline CDR1 and CDR2 sequences are MGHDK and SYGVNS. The CDR3 is CASGGQLGYEQYF. CDR3 nucleotide sequence: TGTGCCAGTGGGGGACAGCTAGGCTACGAGCAGTACTTC.

The chain combines TRBV18 with TRBJ2-1; D is unclear. The V gene lost 2 bases and the J gene lost 5 bases, with 7 bases spanning the gap. CDR1 and CDR2 (germline): KGHSH, LQKENI. The CDR3 is made up of 13 amino acids. The DNA of the CDR3 is TGTGCCAGCTCACCATTCCAGAACAATGAGCAGTTCTTC. Translation gives CASSPFQNNEQFF.

The V gene is TRBV5-1, the J gene TRBJ2-1; 11 bases match TRBD2. The CDR3 contains 14 residues. Unmatched junction bases numbered 2, after V lost 2 bases and J lost 7 bases. Per germline, CDR1 SGHRS and CDR2 YFSETQ. CDR3 amino acids: CASSLIAGGNEQFF. DNA of the CDR3: TGCGCCAGCAGCTTAATAGCGGGGGGGAATGAGCAGTTCTTC. The complete variable domain, with remaining parts taken from reference TRBV5-1 and TRBJ2-1, reads KAGVTQTPRYLIKTRGQQVTLSCSPISGHRSVSWYQQTPGQGLQFLFEYFSETQRNKGNFPGRFSGRQFSNSRSEMNVSTLELGDSALYLCASSLIAGGNEQFFGPGTRLTVL.

The CDR3 DNA sequence: TGTGCCACTTCGAGGGCGGGTTCCGGGGAGCTGTTTTTT. Amino acids: CATSRAGSGELFF. The V and J genes are TRBV19 and TRBJ2-2; D perhaps matches TRBD2 (5 bases). Trimming cost V 10 bases and J 6 bases, with 15 bases left between them. This CDR3 is built from 13 residues. The germline V gene has CDR1 LNHDA and CDR2 SQIVND (reference sequence).

The sample holds a few counts of this clone. The chain recombines TRBV5-4 with TRBJ2-1, with 14 bases fitting TRBD2. The V gene's germline CDR1 is SGHNT and CDR2 YYREEE (reference sequence). Trimming took 4 bases from V and 0 from J; bases not matched to a gene: 3. The CDR3 loop spans 17 amino acids. CDR3 sequence reads: CASSQGLAGGSYNEQFF. CDR3 DNA: TGTGCCAGCAGCCAAGGACTAGCGGGGGGCTCCTACAATGAGCAGTTCTTC.

The chain uses TRBV29-1 and TRBJ1-6; TRBD1 aligns across 8 bases. The V gene's germline CDR1 is SQVTM and CDR2 ANQGSEA. The trim removed 4 bases at V and 8 bases at J, leaving 7 bases unmatched. The CDR3 contains 14 residues. The CDR3 region has the DNA TGCAGCGTTGCCCTACAGGGGGGCGATTCACCCCTCCACTTT. Protein product: CSVALQGGDSPLHF.

This sequence joins TRBV29-1 and TRBJ1-1; D remains ambiguous. Trimming left V 7 bases short and J 1 base short, with 13 bases between. Germline CDR1 SQVTM, CDR2 ANQGSEA. This CDR3 is 13 amino acids long. CDR3 region: CSGARGPNTEAFF. CDR3 DNA: TGCAGCGGAGCTCGGGGTCCGAACACTGAAGCTTTCTTT.

The chain recombines TRBV6-5 with TRBJ1-1, with 7 nucleotides matching TRBD1. Per the germline V gene, CDR1 is MNHEY and CDR2 is SVGAGI. The CDR3 runs to 15 residues. Trimming cost V 7 bases and J 4 bases; bases outside gene matches: 12. The DNA of the CDR3 is TGTGCCAGCATCCCGTCCGGGACAGTACTCACTGAAGCTTTCTTT. It yields the protein CASIPSGTVLTEAFF.

V usage is TRBV2 and J usage is TRBJ1-6; tentatively, D is TRBD1 (6 bases). The V end was cut by 2 bases, the J end by 5 bases, with 13 bases between. Germline-derived CDR1 and CDR2 are SNHLY and FYNNEI. The length of the CDR3 is 16 residues. CDR3 nucleotides: TGTGCCAGCAGTGAACAGGGGAATCTGAATAATTCACCCCTCCACTTT. Amino acids: CASSEQGNLNNSPLHF.

The J gene is TRBJ2-7, the V gene TRBV19; 9 bases agree with TRBD1. The length of the CDR3 is 15 residues. CDR1 and CDR2 from the germline V gene are LNHDA and SQIVND (reference sequence). V shed 4 bases, J shed 0 bases, and the junction held 4 bases outside the gene matches. CDR3 region: CASSRDRGSSYEQYF. CDR3 nucleotides: TGTGCCAGTAGTAGAGACAGGGGGAGCTCCTACGAGCAGTACTTC. The complete variable domain, with remaining parts taken from reference TRBV19 and TRBJ2-7, reads DGGITQSPKYLFRKEGQNVTLSCEQNLNHDAMYWYRQDPGQGLRLIYYSQIVNDFQKGDIAEGYSVSREKKESFPLTVTSAQKNPTAFYLCASSRDRGSSYEQYFGPGTRLTVT.

The CDR3 sequence is CATSRGGQGFDTGELFF. The CDR3 DNA reads TGTGCCACCAGCAGAGGGGGACAGGGTTTCGACACCGGGGAGCTGTTTTTT. The chain links TRBV15 to TRBJ2-2; TRBD1 agrees at 9 bases. Trimming removed 1 base from V and 3 bases from J; junction bases left unmatched: 6. This CDR3 is built from 17 residues. The germline V gene encodes CDR1 LNHNV and CDR2 YYDKDF (reference sequence).

The chain recombines TRBV6-5 with TRBJ1-1; D ambiguous. Trimming removed 2 bases at V and 3 bases at J, with 7 bases between. Germline CDR1 MNHEY, CDR2 SVGAGI. The CDR3 extends over 13 amino acids. The CDR3 region has the DNA TGTGCCAGCAGTTACCGCGGAGACACTGAAGCTTTCTTT. Translated: CASSYRGDTEAFF.

The gene calls are TRBV7-6 and TRBJ2-3, with 8 nucleotides matching TRBD2. Germline V gives CDR1 SGHVS, CDR2 FNYEAQ. The CDR3 spans 13 residues. V dropped 5 bases and J dropped 9; count of bases not matched to a gene: 7. As DNA, the CDR3 is TGTGCCAGCAGCAGTACCCCTAGCGGGACGCAGTATTTT. Its protein product is CASSSTPSGTQYF.